This entry describes one T cell receptor (beta chain). The target antigen is unknown. Combining a sample-barcoded 5' primer with a J-beta primer mix, a second PCR ran for about 7 to 11 cycles. A single record per CDR3 protein comes from TCRdb applying MiXCR to the 5' RACE reads. The repertoire holds about 1,600,000 distinct CDR3 sequences, with around two fifths as singletons. This entry belongs to a study of blood T cells in healthy people across ages. Study observations and caveats: A greater number of naive CD4+ cells and higher diversity distinguished long-lived donors from aged donors.

This CDR3 is built from 13 residues. Trimming cost V 6 bases and J 6 bases, with 14 bases left between them. Donors were systemically healthy Caucasian individuals from Russia aged roughly 6 to 95 years. The receptor was derived from a young woman in good health. Material: blood. V is TRBV12-3 or TRBV12-4 and J is TRBJ1-1, with a possible D match to TRBD1 (5 bases). Written as DNA, the CDR3 is TGTGCCAGCAGGCCCATAGGGACGGCTGAAGCTTTCTTT. It specifies CASRPIGTAEAFF.